Following are 12 T cell receptor beta chains from one sample sequenced in a study of pediatric ulcerative colitis. Clones were read by immunoSEQ multiplex PCR, and TCRdb kept only the in-frame ones, dropping some. The sample records 5,000 or so clones, around nine tenths being singletons. Sequencing input: blood. Source of these receptors: a boy younger than 18 who was a control in a study of pediatric ulcerative colitis.

This clone was seen just once. This chain links TRBV15 with TRBJ2-3; unclear D gene. V lost 1 base to trimming and J lost 2 bases, with 7 bases between them. The germline CDR1 and CDR2 sequences are LNHNV and YYDKDF (reference sequence). The CDR3 loop spans 14 amino acids. The CDR3 DNA is TGTGCCACCAGCAGAGGTGGGTTCACAGATACGCAGTATTTT. Protein sequence: CATSRGGFTDTQYF. Together with reference TRBV15 and TRBJ2-3, the CDR3 gives the full variable domain: DAMVIQNPRYQVTQFGKPVTLSCSQTLNHNVMYWYQQKSSQAPKLLFHYYDKDFNNEADTPDNFQSRRPNTSFCFLDIRSPGLGDTAMYLCATSRGGFTDTQYFGPGTRLTVL.

The chain uses TRBV11-3 and TRBJ1-1, with 9 bases aligning to TRBD1. Germline V gene sequence: CDR1 SGHNT, CDR2 YENEEA. This CDR3 has 16 residues. Losses at the gene ends were 2 bases for V and 2 bases for J; bases not matched to a gene: 6. The CDR3 coding sequence is TGTGCCAGCAGCTTAAGGGGACAGGGCAGAAACACTGAAGCTTTCTTT. It yields the protein CASSLRGQGRNTEAFF.

The chain links TRBV7-2 to TRBJ1-5; D unresolved. CDR3 length: 13 amino acids. V was pared by 6 bases and J by 1 base, with 7 bases between. Germline V gives CDR1 SGHTA, CDR2 FQGNSA. The CDR3 DNA reads TGTGCCAGCAGTTCCGACAGCAATCAGCCCCAGCATTTT. Translating gives CASSSDSNQPQHF.

Written as DNA, the CDR3 is TGTGCCAGCAGCTTAGCTGGGTCCGAGCAGTACTTC. Translated, it gives CASSLAGSEQYF. The chain has TRBV13 and TRBJ2-7, with D uncertain. The CDR3 has 12 residues. Looked up from germline, CDR1 is PRHDT and CDR2 is FYEKMQ (reference sequence). V was trimmed by 1 base and J by 6 bases, leaving 7 bases between them.

This clone was recorded a few times. The CDR3 protein is CASSYGTEAFF. The DNA of the CDR3 is TGCGCCAGCAGTTACGGCACTGAAGCTTTCTTT. The V and J genes are TRBV4-1 and TRBJ1-1; D is unclear. The CDR3 is made up of 11 amino acids. V dropped 6 bases and J dropped 4 bases, with 6 bases sitting between them. Germline CDR1 reads MGHRA; CDR2 reads YSYEKL.

This clone showed up just once. The V gene is TRBV9, the J gene TRBJ2-3; no clear D gene. This CDR3 comprises 12 residues. V was clipped by 4 bases and J by 4 bases, with 7 bases between them. CDR1 SGDLS and CDR2 YYNGEE come from the germline V gene. The CDR3 protein is CASSTLPDTQYF. In DNA, the CDR3 is TGTGCCAGCAGCACCCTTCCAGATACGCAGTATTTT.

The chain joins TRBV19 to TRBJ2-1; tentative D call: TRBD2 (6 bases). The CDR3 sequence is 14 residues long. The V end lost 1 base, the J end lost 8 bases, and 12 bases lay between the germline ends. Germline CDR1 is LNHDA and CDR2 is SQIVND (reference sequence). The CDR3 bases are TGTGCCAGTAGTATAGCCCGGACTATCCATGAGCAGTTCTTC. As protein: CASSIARTIHEQFF.

The chain has TRBV5-4 and TRBJ2-1; D is perhaps TRBD1 (5 bases). The germline V gene has CDR1 SGHNT and CDR2 YYREEE (reference sequence). Between the trimmed V and J ends, which lost 2 bases and 2 bases, there was a span of 8 bases. The CDR3 length is 14 residues. This CDR3 reads CASSLGQTYNEQFF. The CDR3 DNA sequence: TGTGCCAGCAGCTTAGGACAAACCTACAATGAGCAGTTCTTC. Full variable domain (rest looked up from reference TRBV5-4 and TRBJ2-1): ETGVTQSPTHLIKTRGQQVTLRCSSQSGHNTVSWYQQALGQGPQFIFQYYREEENGRGNFPPRFSGLQFPNYSSELNVNALELDDSALYLCASSLGQTYNEQFFGPGTRLTVL.

The gene calls are TRBV7-2 and TRBJ1-5, with a weak D call TRBD1 (6 bases). CDR3 length: 15 amino acids. Germline CDR1 is SGHTA and CDR2 is FQGNSA. The V end was cut by 5 bases, the J end by 2 bases, with 13 bases between. The CDR3 DNA reads as TGTGCCAGCAGCCTAGGGGGTAAAGGCAATCAGCCCCAGCATTTT. The encoded protein is CASSLGGKGNQPQHF.

This clone was counted only a few times. The V gene is TRBV29-1, the J gene TRBJ2-3; 13 nucleotides line up with TRBD2. V was clipped by 6 bases and J by 2 bases; unmatched bases: 2. The germline gives CDR1 SQVTM, CDR2 ANQGSEA. This CDR3 contains 14 residues. The CDR3 DNA is TGCAGCGTGGGACTAGCGGGACTCACAGATACGCAGTATTTT. As protein: CSVGLAGLTDTQYF.

The chain recombines TRBV28 with TRBJ2-1; D may correspond to TRBD1 or TRBD2 (5 bases each). This CDR3 is built from 14 residues. V was trimmed by 7 bases and J by 9 bases, leaving 19 bases between them. The germline V gene has CDR1 MDHEN and CDR2 SYDVKM. The CDR3 is CASTLGPPVLEQFF. The CDR3 nucleotides read TGTGCCAGCACCCTGGGACCGCCCGTCCTTGAGCAGTTCTTC.

The rearrangement uses TRBV10-3 and TRBJ2-3, with 14 bases that match TRBD2. V trimming: 7 bases; J trimming: 2 bases; junction bases outside the gene matches: 5. The CDR3 is 16 amino acids. Germline V gives CDR1 ENHRY, CDR2 SYGVKD. CDR3 loop: CAIKGLAGANTDTQYF. The CDR3 DNA reads as TGTGCCATCAAGGGACTAGCGGGAGCCAACACAGATACGCAGTATTTT.